This T cell receptor (beta chain) stems from a study of radiation and T cells in renal cell carcinoma. The CDR3 has 15 amino acids. Germline V gene sequence: CDR1 SGHDT, CDR2 YYEEEE. Germline trimming cut 4 bases from V and 0 bases from J; bases unmatched to any gene: 4. Time point meaning: blood 4 weeks post-SBRT, at nephrectomy. Treatment in this sample: 15 Gy SBRT to primary tumor, nephrectomy 4 weeks later. Data came from immunoSEQ multiplex PCR; TCRdb stores just in-frame clones and leaves some out. This sample has some 97,000 clones, with around 80% found just once. The receptor was isolated from a man aged 60 to 69 with renal cell carcinoma. V and J are TRBV5-6 and TRBJ1-3; 7 bases fit TRBD1. The source was blood, collected from a patient whose treatment included radiotherapy and nephrectomy. This CDR3 reads CASSLGQFSGNTIYF. For the CDR3, the DNA is TGTGCCAGCAGCCTGGGACAGTTCTCTGGAAACACCATATATTTT. The variable domain in full, completed from reference TRBV5-6 and TRBJ1-3, reads DAGVTQSPTHLIKTRGQQVTLRCSPKSGHDTVSWYQQALGQGPQFIFQYYEEEERQRGNFPDRFSGHQFPNYSSELNVNALLLGDSALYLCASSLGQFSGNTIYFGEGSWLTVV.